The 10 T cell receptor beta chains in this list originate from one sample, sequenced in a study of T cell responses to AZD1222 COVID-19 vaccine. Assay used: immunoSEQ multiplex PCR; TCRdb lists only in-frame clones, some missing. The sample holds more than 100,000 clones; around 89% are singletons and the top ten take about 3%. This specimen consisted of peripheral blood, obtained on day 0 of AZD1222 vaccination. Every receptor here comes from an adult in good health.

This rearrangement joins TRBV2 to TRBJ2-2; unclear D gene. The V end was cut by 4 bases, the J end by 4 bases, with 13 bases between. In germline, CDR1 is SNHLY, CDR2 FYNNEI. The CDR3 spans 15 residues. The CDR3 nucleotides are TGTGCCAGCAGTGTCGTGATCGGCCGCACCGGGGAGCTGTTTTTT. This translates into CASSVVIGRTGELFF.

V is TRBV6-2 or TRBV6-3 and J is TRBJ2-2; D gene ambiguous. The CDR3 is 15 amino acids. Germline V lookup: CDR1 MNHEY, CDR2 SVGEGT. The V end was cut by 1 base, the J end by 3 bases, with 9 bases between. The CDR3 loop reads CASSYWPRDTGELFF. The DNA of the CDR3 is TGTGCCAGCAGTTACTGGCCCCGCGACACCGGGGAGCTGTTTTTT.

V gene TRBV5-1 combines with J gene TRBJ1-2; a weak D match, TRBD1 (5 bases). V was cut by 3 bases and J by 3 bases, with 15 bases left in between. CDR1 is SGHRS, CDR2 YFSETQ, per germline. The CDR3 runs to 15 residues. CDR3 DNA: TGCGCCAGCAGCTCCGTGGGGCAGGACGACTATGGCTACACCTTC. Its protein product is CASSSVGQDDYGYTF.

The chain links TRBV6-2 or TRBV6-3 to TRBJ2-1; no definite D call. V gave up 6 bases and J gave up 3 bases, with 18 bases separating them. The CDR3 is made up of 16 amino acids. Germline CDR1 reads MNHEY; CDR2 reads SVGEGT. CDR3 amino acids: CASSRSSPTGYNEQFF. In DNA, the CDR3 is TGTGCCAGCAGCCGGAGCTCCCCCACGGGCTACAATGAGCAGTTCTTC.

The chain joins TRBV5-1 to TRBJ1-1, with D unresolved. CDR3 length: 13 amino acids. Germline V gene lookup returns CDR1 SGHRS and CDR2 YFSETQ. V was cut by 4 bases and J by 4 bases, with 11 bases left in between. The CDR3 bases are TGCGCCAGCAGCGCCGATGATACCACTGAAGCTTTCTTT. It encodes CASSADDTTEAFF.

The chain links TRBV7-2 to TRBJ2-3; 11 bases match TRBD2. The germline CDR1 and CDR2 sequences are SGHTA and FQGNSA. CDR3 length: 17 amino acids. J lost 4 bases, V lost 5 bases, and 11 bases had no gene match. CDR3 loop: CASSLPSLAGGPDTQYF. In DNA, the CDR3 is TGTGCCAGCAGCCTCCCATCCTTAGCGGGGGGGCCAGATACGCAGTATTTT.

The rearrangement links TRBV7-3 to TRBJ2-1; the D is unclear. The germline CDR1 and CDR2 sequences are SGHTA and FQGTGA. This CDR3 is 15 amino acids long. V was cut by 5 bases and J by 0 bases, with 11 bases left in between. The CDR3 sequence is CASSLQPSSYNEQFF. The CDR3 DNA reads TGTGCCAGCAGCCTACAGCCAAGCTCCTACAATGAGCAGTTCTTC. The full variable domain, rest sourced from reference TRBV7-3 and TRBJ2-1, is GAGVSQTPSNKVTEKGKYVELRCDPISGHTALYWYRQSLGQGPEFLIYFQGTGAADDSGLPNDRFFAVRPEGSVSTLKIQRTERGDSAVYLCASSLQPSSYNEQFFGPGTRLTVL.

The gene calls are TRBV24-1 and TRBJ2-2, with TRBD1 matching 7 bases. The V and J ends lost 7 bases and 7 bases, in that order; junction bases with no gene match: 5. Germline V gene data show CDR1 as KGHDR and CDR2 as SFDVKD. The CDR3 spans 13 residues. The CDR3 loop is CATRTGIHGELFF. CDR3 nucleotides: TGTGCCACCAGGACAGGGATCCACGGGGAGCTGTTTTTT.

The chain is built from TRBV28 and TRBJ1-5; D unresolved. This CDR3 comprises 10 residues. The germline V and J ends were trimmed by 5 bases and 6 bases, with 2 bases remaining between them. Per the germline V gene, CDR1 is MDHEN and CDR2 is SYDVKM. CDR3 sequence reads: CASSTQPQHF. In DNA form, the CDR3 reads TGTGCCAGCAGTACTCAGCCCCAGCATTTT.

The V call is TRBV27, the J call TRBJ2-2, with D possibly TRBD1 on 6 matching bases. The CDR3 sequence is 17 residues long. V was pared by 3 bases and J by 0 bases, with 14 bases between. CDR1 and CDR2 (germline): MNHEY, SMNVEV (reference sequence). CDR3: CASSFVPGTTNTGELFF. The CDR3, as DNA: TGTGCCAGCAGTTTTGTTCCCGGGACAACGAACACCGGGGAGCTGTTTTTT.